The 27 T cell receptor beta chains below all came from one sample that was sequenced in a study of blood T cell repertoires in COVID-19. Here immunoSEQ multiplex PCR was the method, and the copy in TCRdb shows in-frame clones only, minus some. The sample lists approximately 360,000 clones, 90% occurring once. Sequencing input: peripheral blood. The receptors derive from a young man with active or convalescent COVID-19.

This clone was observed once. The chain combines TRBV28 with TRBJ1-1; TRBD1 matches 8 bases. V dropped 6 bases and J dropped 0; count of bases not matched to a gene: 3. The CDR3 is 14 amino acids. CDR1 is MDHEN and CDR2 is SYDVKM in the germline V gene. The CDR3 DNA reads TGTGCCAGCAGGACAGGGGCCTTGAACACTGAAGCTTTCTTT. Translating gives CASRTGALNTEAFF.

The rearrangement links TRBV5-6 to TRBJ1-2; D is possibly TRBD1 (6 bases). The CDR3 totals 14 residues. Germline V gene data show CDR1 as SGHDT and CDR2 as YYEEEE. Trimming left V 0 bases short and J 5 bases short, with 11 bases between. The DNA for the CDR3 is TGTGCCAGCAGCTTGGACAGGGCGTGGTATGGCTACACCTTC. This sequence encodes CASSLDRAWYGYTF.

This rearrangement joins TRBV4-1 to TRBJ1-4; D is ambiguous. Germline CDR1 and CDR2: MGHRA and YSYEKL. Trimming shortened V by 1 base and J by 3 bases, and 9 bases separated the two germline ends. CDR3 length: 15 residues. The CDR3, as DNA: TGCGCCAGCAGCCAAGTACGTCCGGCTAATGAAAAACTGTTTTTT. This encodes CASSQVRPANEKLFF.

This chain links TRBV28 with TRBJ2-1; TRBD1 is a possible D gene (5 bases). Between the trimmed V and J ends, which lost 5 bases and 5 bases, there was a span of 13 bases. The germline CDR1 and CDR2 sequences are MDHEN and SYDVKM. The CDR3 contains 14 residues. The CDR3, as DNA: TGTGCCAGCAGTCCCCAGGGAATACACAATGAGCAGTTCTTC. Translated, it gives CASSPQGIHNEQFF.

The chain is built from TRBV21-1 and TRBJ2-7; the D call in the table, TRBD2, was not verified against the DNA. TRBV21-1 constitutes a pseudogene. The CDR3 is 15 residues long. This chain's CDR3 is CASSLRLAHMNEQYF. CDR3 nucleotides: TGTGCCAGCAGTCTTCGACTAGCCCACATGAACGAGCAGTACTTC.

The chain joins TRBV7-2 to TRBJ2-2; the match to TRBD1 covers 7 bases. V lost 1 base and J lost 6; bases outside the gene matches: 5. The CDR3 contains 15 residues. Germline lookup yields CDR1 SGHTA and CDR2 FQGNSA. The chain's CDR3 is CASSLEGARAGELFF. For the CDR3, the DNA is TGTGCCAGCAGCTTAGAGGGGGCCCGGGCCGGGGAGCTGTTTTTT.

This clone showed up just once. This chain joins TRBV7-8 and TRBJ2-2, with a possible D match to TRBD2 (5 bases). V was shortened by 7 bases and J by 4 bases, with 13 bases between the two germline ends. Germline V gene lookup returns CDR1 SGHVS and CDR2 FQNEAQ. The CDR3 loop spans 14 amino acids. In DNA form, the CDR3 reads TGTGCCAGCATCCGATACCGGGGCACCGGGGAGCTGTTTTTT. The encoded protein is CASIRYRGTGELFF. The whole variable domain, filled in from reference TRBV7-8 and TRBJ2-2, reads GAGVSQSPRYKVAKRGQDVALRCDPISGHVSLFWYQQALGQGPEFLTYFQNEAQLDKSGLPSDRFFAERPEGSVSTLKIQRTQQEDSAVYLCASIRYRGTGELFFGEGSRLTVL.

The chain combines TRBV7-2 with TRBJ2-7; 8 nucleotides match TRBD1. Trimming removed 3 bases from V and 6 bases from J; junction bases left unmatched: 7. This CDR3 region has 14 residues. Per the germline V gene, CDR1 is SGHTA and CDR2 is FQGNSA. CDR3 in amino acids: CASSFDRGSLEQYF. In nucleotides, the CDR3 is TGTGCCAGCAGCTTCGACAGGGGTTCCCTCGAGCAGTACTTC.

This clone was detected only once. In nucleotides, the CDR3 is TGTGCCAGCAGCGCACAGGGGTGGGCCCGTGGAAACACCATATATTTT. Translating it yields CASSAQGWARGNTIYF. V and J are TRBV5-6 and TRBJ1-3; 7 bases are a match to TRBD1. The CDR3 consists of 16 residues. V lost 4 bases to trimming and J lost 3 bases; unmatched junction nucleotides: 10. Germline lookup yields CDR1 SGHDT and CDR2 YYEEEE.

The chain combines TRBV7-2 with TRBJ1-2; 7 positions agree with TRBD1. The CDR3 is 15 amino acids. In germline, CDR1 is SGHTA, CDR2 FQGNSA. V gave up 5 bases and J gave up 4 bases; unmatched junction bases: 10. The CDR3 loop is CASSIGQGQSYGYTF. For the CDR3, the DNA is TGTGCCAGCAGCATAGGCCAGGGACAGAGCTATGGCTACACCTTC.

This rearrangement joins TRBV7-9 to TRBJ2-7; TRBD1 is a possible D gene (6 bases). V lost 5 bases to trimming and J lost 3 bases, with 8 bases between them. The germline gives CDR1 SEHNR, CDR2 FQNEAQ (reference sequence). The length of the CDR3 is 12 residues. The CDR3 region is CASSRDNYEQYF. DNA of the CDR3: TGTGCCAGCAGCCGGGACAACTACGAGCAGTACTTC. The entire variable domain, with the rest obtained from reference TRBV7-9 and TRBJ2-7, is as follows: DTGVSQNPRHKITKRGQNVTFRCDPISEHNRLYWYRQTLGQGPEFLTYFQNEAQLEKSRLLSDRFSAERPKGSFSTLEIQRTEQGDSAMYLCASSRDNYEQYFGPGTRLTVT.

The chain has TRBV9 and TRBJ2-1, with TRBD2 identical over 8 bases. Germline trimming cut 5 bases from V and 3 bases from J; bases unmatched to any gene: 7. Germline CDR1 and CDR2: SGDLS and YYNGEE. This CDR3 spans 15 amino acids. CDR3 DNA: TGTGCCAGCAGTACGAGCGGGGGACTCTACAATGAGCAGTTCTTC. Translating it yields CASSTSGGLYNEQFF.

This clone showed up just a few times. The gene calls are TRBV19 and TRBJ2-2; tentatively, D is TRBD2 (6 bases). This CDR3 spans 14 amino acids. The germline V gene has CDR1 LNHDA and CDR2 SQIVND (reference sequence). Trimming pared 1 base from V and 6 bases from J, leaving 9 bases between. CDR3 bases: TGTGCCAGTAGTATAGGTCCGGGGGCCGGGGAGCTGTTTTTT. It codes for CASSIGPGAGELFF.

This clone was observed a single time. V usage is TRBV5-4 and J usage is TRBJ2-1; no firm D call. There are 15 residues in the CDR3. Germline assignment: CDR1 SGHNT and CDR2 YYREEE (reference sequence). V lost 1 base, J lost 7 bases, and 15 bases lay in between. In DNA, the CDR3 is TGTGCCAGCAGCTTGTATATCGACTCGTGGAATGAGCAGTTCTTC. Its translation is CASSLYIDSWNEQFF. Filled out from reference TRBV5-4 and TRBJ2-1, the complete variable domain reads ETGVTQSPTHLIKTRGQQVTLRCSSQSGHNTVSWYQQALGQGPQFIFQYYREEENGRGNFPPRFSGLQFPNYSSELNVNALELDDSALYLCASSLYIDSWNEQFFGPGTRLTVL.

The chain recombines TRBV12-1 with TRBJ2-1; TRBD1, the table's D call, lacks a check against the DNA. TRBV12-1 is noted as a pseudogene. The length of the CDR3 is 13 residues. CDR3 sequence (DNA): TGTGCCAGCAGCTTTAAACAGTACAATGAGCAGTTCTTC. As protein: CASSFKQYNEQFF.

In this sample, this clone turned up once. This sequence joins TRBV2 and TRBJ1-2, with a tentative D call TRBD1 (6 bases). CDR3 length: 13 amino acids. Germline V gene lookup returns CDR1 SNHLY and CDR2 FYNNEI. Trimming pared 7 bases from V and 8 bases from J, leaving 17 bases between. The CDR3 DNA reads TGTGCCAGCAACCTACTACAGGGATGGGGCTACACCTTC. Protein product: CASNLLQGWGYTF.

This sequence joins TRBV18 and TRBJ1-2; D perhaps matches TRBD1 (5 bases). Germline V lookup: CDR1 KGHSH, CDR2 LQKENI. V lost 2 bases to trimming and J lost 7 bases, with 17 bases between them. The CDR3 spans 15 residues. The chain's CDR3 is CASSPIMSTDSGYTF. As DNA, the CDR3 is TGTGCCAGCTCACCAATTATGTCCACAGACAGTGGCTACACCTTC.

The rearrangement uses TRBV7-9 and TRBJ2-7; TRBD1 matches 9 bases. The CDR3 is 13 residues long. The J segment lost 3 bases and the V segment lost 8 bases, leaving 5 bases of the junction unmatched. Germline-derived CDR1 and CDR2 are SEHNR and FQNEAQ (reference sequence). This CDR3 is CASRGTGLYEQYF. In nucleotides, the CDR3 is TGTGCCAGCCGTGGGACAGGGCTCTACGAGCAGTACTTC.

The chain recombines TRBV7-9 with TRBJ2-1, with TRBD2 matching 11 bases. Trimming took 6 bases from V and 2 from J; bases not matched to a gene: 6. Germline V CDR1 and CDR2: SEHNR, FQNEAQ (reference sequence). The CDR3 loop spans 16 amino acids. CDR3 sequence reads: CASSSGTSGTYNEQFF. The CDR3 region has the DNA TGTGCCAGCAGTTCCGGGACTAGCGGAACCTACAATGAGCAGTTCTTC.

The rearrangement joins TRBV5-1 to TRBJ2-7, with a tentative D call TRBD1 (6 bases). The CDR3 contains 14 residues. Deletions cut 4 bases from V and 2 bases from J, with 13 bases between. Germline values: CDR1 SGHRS, CDR2 YFSETQ. CDR3 DNA sequence: TGCGCCAGCAGCACAGGGACCGTTACCTACGAGCAGTACTTC. As protein: CASSTGTVTYEQYF.

The chain carries TRBV5-1 and TRBJ2-1, with D perhaps TRBD1 (7 bases). Trimming stripped 4 bases from V and 7 bases from J, with 15 bases between. The CDR3 covers 14 residues. The germline V gene encodes CDR1 SGHRS and CDR2 YFSETQ. The CDR3 DNA reads as TGCGCCAGCAGCCCAGGGGGGACCCGGAATGAGCAGTTCTTC. Translating it yields CASSPGGTRNEQFF.

V gene TRBV29-1 combines with J gene TRBJ1-1; D is uncertain. CDR3 length: 14 residues. The germline gives CDR1 SQVTM, CDR2 ANQGSEA. The V and J ends lost 6 bases and 1 base respectively, with 15 bases between them. In DNA, the CDR3 is TGCAGCGTCAACCGTAATCGGAGGAACACTGAAGCTTTCTTT. This translates into CSVNRNRRNTEAFF.

This chain uses TRBV24-1 with TRBJ2-5; 14 bases fit TRBD2. This CDR3 spans 17 amino acids. The germline V gene encodes CDR1 KGHDR and CDR2 SFDVKD. Unmatched junction bases numbered 9, after V lost 7 bases and J lost 3 bases. The CDR3 region has the DNA TGTGCCACCAGCGAAACCGGGACTAGCGGGGGAAAAGAGACCCAGTACTTC. Encoded protein: CATSETGTSGGKETQYF.

The gene calls are TRBV27 and TRBJ2-5; tentative D call: TRBD2 (6 bases). V was cut by 6 bases and J by 3 bases, with 20 bases left in between. The CDR3 runs to 16 residues. In germline, CDR1 is MNHEY, CDR2 SMNVEV (reference sequence). CDR3 coding DNA: TGTGCCAGCAGCCCTACATTTGGAGGGCCAAAAGAGACCCAGTACTTC. As protein: CASSPTFGGPKETQYF.

The rearrangement joins TRBV7-2 to TRBJ2-1, with D possibly TRBD2 on 5 matching bases. This CDR3 region has 15 residues. Germline V gives CDR1 SGHTA, CDR2 FQGNSA. V shed 5 bases and J shed 6 bases, with 17 bases lying between them. In DNA form, the CDR3 reads TGTGCCAGCAGCCCCAGCGGAGTCGGCGGCAATGAGCAGTTCTTC. Its protein product is CASSPSGVGGNEQFF.

The V and J genes are TRBV11-2 and TRBJ1-2; tentative D call: TRBD1 (5 bases). This CDR3 has 14 amino acids. Germline V gene sequence: CDR1 SGHAT, CDR2 FQNNGV. Trimming shortened V by 5 bases and J by 3 bases, and 13 bases separated the two germline ends. The CDR3 region is CASSTPAGDYGYTF. The CDR3 region has the DNA TGTGCCAGCAGCACCCCGGCGGGGGACTATGGCTACACCTTC.

The gene calls are TRBV10-3 and TRBJ1-6, with D maybe TRBD1 (6 bases). Deletions cut 2 bases from V and 10 bases from J, with 15 bases between. CDR3 length equals 15 residues. CDR1 ENHRY and CDR2 SYGVKD come from the germline V gene. CDR3: CAISEAPGDGSPLHF. The CDR3 nucleotides read TGTGCCATCAGTGAGGCCCCAGGGGATGGATCACCCCTCCACTTT.